This TCR beta chain was identified in a study of T cells in Graves' hyperthyroidism and ophthalmopathy. The overall study: Peripheral blood collection took place at initial diagnosis, before any treatment.

This clonotype was recorded many times. The study included ophthalmopathy patients with Clinical Activity Score at least 3, NOSPECS grade at least 4 and duration under 3 months. Exclusion followed for patients with uncontrolled infection, other autoimmune disease, pregnancy or lactation. Thyroid ultrasound and orbital computed tomography, with clinical symptoms and serum thyroxine and TRAb, informed diagnoses. The investigators amplified TCR beta CDR3 regions from RNA transcripts. A set of HTBI primers served as the primers for a first-round RT-PCR of the TCR CDR3. TCRdb re-derived calls from the multiplex PCR reads in MiXCR, one entry per CDR3 protein. The data contain approximately 400,000 distinct CDR3 sequences, roughly 14% of them seen just once; the ten biggest clones take up around 19%. The CDR3 has 15 amino acids. CDR1 is KGHSH, CDR2 LQKENI, per germline. Trimming shortened V by 0 bases and J by 0 bases, and 8 bases separated the two germline ends.

The receptor's source is a young woman with Graves' ophthalmopathy. The specimen was blood. The chain recombines TRBV18 with TRBJ1-1, with unresolved D. The CDR3 bases are TGTGCCAGCTCACCACCACGGCAGGTGAACACTGAAGCTTTCTTT. Translation: CASSPPRQVNTEAFF.